These T cell receptor beta chains were read from a single sample in a study of T-cell memory formation after mild COVID-19. TCRdb reprocessed the 5' RACE reads via MiXCR and lists one record per CDR3 protein. The sample records about 290,000 distinct CDR3 sequences, around 15% being singletons. Sample: PBMCs or a T cell subset sorted from them (not recorded which). The receptors were gathered from a man aged 18 to 29 who had mild COVID-19 (a few samples of this study predate the infection). Cell type and time point are not known. CDR3s include the opening cysteine and the closing phenylalanine or tryptophan. A D gene is named only where the DNA matches it firmly. Size is omitted from some rows. Given values are once, few, many or a class for expanded clones.

length: 15; J: TRBJ1-2; size: many; D: NA; V: TRBV6-5; DNA: TGTGCCAGCAGCCGCGACGCAGGTCCTAACTATGGCTACACCTTC; CDR3: CASSRDAGPNYGYTF
length: 20; J: TRBJ2-2; size: NA; D: TRBD2; V: TRBV4-2; DNA: TGTGCCAGCAGCCAAGATCTAGCGGGACTAGCGGGGTCGAACACCGGGGAGCTGTTTTTT; CDR3: CASSQDLAGLAGSNTGELFF
length: 11; J: TRBJ1-1; size: many; D: NA; V: TRBV7-9; DNA: TGTGCCAGCAGCTTACTGGTTAGAGCTTTCTTT; CDR3: CASSLLVRAFF
length: 15; J: TRBJ1-6; size: NA; D: NA; V: TRBV4-2; DNA: TGTGCCAGCAGCCAAGATGAGACAGGACCTTCACCCCTCCACTTT; CDR3: CASSQDETGPSPLHF
length: 14; J: TRBJ1-1; size: NA; D: TRBD1; V: TRBV7-3; DNA: TGTGCCAGCAGCCGGGACAGGGATGGCACTGAAGCTTTCTTT; CDR3: CASSRDRDGTEAFF
length: 13; J: TRBJ2-3; size: many; D: NA; V: TRBV4-3; DNA: TGCGCCAGCGCCGGTGCCCATCGGGATACGCAGTATTTT; CDR3: CASAGAHRDTQYF
length: 15; J: TRBJ2-2; size: few; D: NA; V: TRBV7-3; DNA: TGTGCCAGCAGCTTTCGGGATAGGGACACCGGGGAGCTGTTTTTT; CDR3: CASSFRDRDTGELFF
length: 11; J: TRBJ2-3; size: few; D: NA; V: TRBV20-1; DNA: TGCAGTGCTAGGAAAACAGATACGCAGTATTTT; CDR3: CSARKTDTQYF
length: 16; J: TRBJ2-3; size: NA; D: TRBD2; V: TRBV20-1; DNA: TGCAGTGCTAGAGAGGGGGGGAGTTGGGATACAGATACGCAGTATTTT; CDR3: CSAREGGSWDTDTQYF
length: 13; J: TRBJ1-1; size: few; D: NA; V: TRBV12-3/TRBV12-4; DNA: TGTGCCAGCAGTTATGATACGGTTCGGCTCGCTTTCTTT; CDR3: CASSYDTVRLAFF
length: 15; J: TRBJ2-5; size: few; D: TRBD1; V: TRBV9; DNA: TGTGCCAGCAGCGTAGCGGACAGGGGTGGAGAGACCCAGTACTTC; CDR3: CASSVADRGGETQYF
length: 14; J: TRBJ1-1; size: few; D: NA; V: TRBV7-8; DNA: TGTGCCAGCAGCTTAGGACGCCGGGGGCCTGAAGCTTTCTTT; CDR3: CASSLGRRGPEAFF
length: 12; J: TRBJ2-4; size: NA; D: NA; V: TRBV6-2/TRBV6-3; DNA: TGTGCCAGCGGGTCCGGGCTAAACATTCAGTACTTC; CDR3: CASGSGLNIQYF
length: 14; J: TRBJ2-3; size: NA; D: NA; V: TRBV20-1; DNA: TGCAGTGCTAGAGATAGCCACTTCACAGATACGCAGTATTTT; CDR3: CSARDSHFTDTQYF
length: 14; J: TRBJ1-4; size: few; D: NA; V: TRBV6-2/TRBV6-3; DNA: TGTGCCAGCAGGGGATTAGGAGACCGTGAAAAACTGTTTTTT; CDR3: CASRGLGDREKLFF
length: 15; J: TRBJ2-7; size: few; D: NA; V: TRBV9; DNA: TGTGCCAGCAGCGTAGAGACAGGACACTCTTACGAGCAGTACTTC; CDR3: CASSVETGHSYEQYF
length: 14; J: TRBJ2-5; size: few; D: NA; V: TRBV4-1; DNA: TGCGCCAGCAGCCGCTCAGGGAGCGCGGAGACCCAGTACTTC; CDR3: CASSRSGSAETQYF
length: 14; J: TRBJ1-5; size: NA; D: TRBD1; V: TRBV12-3/TRBV12-4; DNA: TGTGCCAGCAGTCCGGGACAGGGACATCAGCCCCAGCATTTT; CDR3: CASSPGQGHQPQHF
length: 12; J: TRBJ1-5; size: many; D: NA; V: TRBV20-1; DNA: TGCAGTGCTAGACAGGGGAATCAGCCCCAGCATTTT; CDR3: CSARQGNQPQHF
length: 15; J: TRBJ1-3; size: NA; D: TRBD1; V: TRBV28; DNA: TGTGCCAGCAGTCCCGGGACAGGGGGAGGAAACACCATATATTTT; CDR3: CASSPGTGGGNTIYF
length: 13; J: TRBJ2-7; size: many; D: NA; V: TRBV7-3; DNA: TGTGCCAGCAGCCAACAGGGTTCAGGGGAGCAGTACTTC; CDR3: CASSQQGSGEQYF
length: 13; J: TRBJ1-2; size: NA; D: NA; V: TRBV5-1; DNA: TGCGCCAGCAGAGGGGATACGAACTATGGCTACACCTTC; CDR3: CASRGDTNYGYTF
length: 12; J: TRBJ2-1; size: NA; D: NA; V: TRBV9; DNA: TGTGCCAGCAGCGTAGACAGCTCAGAAGAGTTCTTC; CDR3: CASSVDSSEEFF
length: 15; J: TRBJ2-2; size: few; D: TRBD2; V: TRBV12-3/TRBV12-4; DNA: TGTGCCAGCAGCCCCCGGGGGGTTGTAACCGGGGAGCTGTTTTTT; CDR3: CASSPRGVVTGELFF
length: 15; J: TRBJ1-4; size: NA; D: NA; V: TRBV5-5; DNA: TGTGCCAGCAGCTTGCAGCCAGGGATGGTTGAAAAACTGTTTTTT; CDR3: CASSLQPGMVEKLFF
length: 11; J: TRBJ1-6; size: NA; D: NA; V: TRBV20-1; DNA: TGCAGTGCAAGGACACTACAGGCCCTCCACTTT; CDR3: CSARTLQALHF
length: 17; J: TRBJ2-5; size: once; D: TRBD2; V: TRBV6-5; DNA: TGTGCCAGCAGCCGCGACCTGACTAGCGGGGGAGAAGAGACCCAGTACTTC; CDR3: CASSRDLTSGGEETQYF
length: 14; J: TRBJ1-1; size: few; D: NA; V: TRBV9; DNA: TGTGCCAGCAGCGTAGGGGCAGGGAACACTGAAGCTTTCTTT; CDR3: CASSVGAGNTEAFF
length: 14; J: TRBJ1-1; size: NA; D: TRBD1; V: TRBV2; DNA: TGTGCCAGCAGTGTGGGTGGCGGACAGGCTGAAGCTTTCTTT; CDR3: CASSVGGGQAEAFF
length: 14; J: TRBJ1-1; size: NA; D: NA; V: TRBV6-5; DNA: TGTGCCAGCAGTTCCCCTCTGGGGAACACTGAAGCTTTCTTT; CDR3: CASSSPLGNTEAFF
length: 15; J: TRBJ1-6; size: NA; D: TRBD1; V: TRBV12-3/TRBV12-4; DNA: TGTGCCAGTGGGACAAGGGACAGGGCAAATTCACCCCTCCACTTT; CDR3: CASGTRDRANSPLHF
length: 16; J: TRBJ1-2; size: NA; D: TRBD1; V: TRBV7-2; DNA: TGTGCCAGCAGCATAAATCAAGCGGGACAGTCCTATGGCTACACCTTC; CDR3: CASSINQAGQSYGYTF
length: 15; J: TRBJ2-3; size: NA; D: TRBD2; V: TRBV9; DNA: TGTGCCAGCAGCGAGCTCGGACTAGTCACAGATACGCAGTATTTT; CDR3: CASSELGLVTDTQYF
length: 14; J: TRBJ1-2; size: few; D: NA; V: TRBV7-9; DNA: TGTGCCAGCAGCTCGTACAGGGATAAACCGGGCTACACCTTC; CDR3: CASSSYRDKPGYTF
length: 14; J: TRBJ1-2; size: NA; D: TRBD1; V: TRBV24-1; DNA: TGTGCCACCAGTGACCCCGGGACAGCCTATGGCTACACCTTC; CDR3: CATSDPGTAYGYTF
length: 14; J: TRBJ2-1; size: NA; D: NA; V: TRBV7-3; DNA: TGTGCCAGCAGCGCACAGGGAATCGGCAATGAGCAGTTCTTC; CDR3: CASSAQGIGNEQFF
length: 15; J: TRBJ2-2; size: many; D: NA; V: TRBV19; DNA: TGTGCCAGTAGTATCGGCCCAGGGGACACCGGGGAGCTGTTTTTT; CDR3: CASSIGPGDTGELFF
length: 16; J: TRBJ2-5; size: NA; D: NA; V: TRBV6-2/TRBV6-3; DNA: TGTGCCAGCAGTCCCCCCCGGGTCAGACTCCAAGAGACCCAGTACTTC; CDR3: CASSPPRVRLQETQYF
length: 12; J: TRBJ1-2; size: NA; D: NA; V: TRBV12-3/TRBV12-4; DNA: TGTGCCAGCAGTTTGGGGTGGTATGGCTACACCTTC; CDR3: CASSLGWYGYTF
length: 17; J: TRBJ1-2; size: few; D: NA; V: TRBV4-3; DNA: TGCGCCAGCAGCCAAGAGGCGCTGGGGGGATGGGGCTATGGCTACACCTTC; CDR3: CASSQEALGGWGYGYTF
length: 14; J: TRBJ1-3; size: NA; D: NA; V: TRBV20-1; DNA: TGCAGTGCACTCGACGCGTCCTCTGGAAACACCATATATTTT; CDR3: CSALDASSGNTIYF
length: 15; J: TRBJ2-7; size: NA; D: TRBD2; V: TRBV5-1; DNA: TGCGCCAGCAGCTTGTCTGTGGCTAGCGGTTACGAGCAGTACTTC; CDR3: CASSLSVASGYEQYF
length: 14; J: TRBJ2-7; size: many; D: NA; V: TRBV29-1; DNA: TGCAGCGTTGGGAACGGGGGTCACTCCTACGAGCAGTACTTC; CDR3: CSVGNGGHSYEQYF
length: 16; J: TRBJ2-3; size: few; D: TRBD1; V: TRBV27; DNA: TGTGCCAGCAGTCACCGGACAGGGGGGGTTGGGGATACGCAGTATTTT; CDR3: CASSHRTGGVGDTQYF